This note documents a single T cell receptor beta chain sequence. The CDR3 totals 16 residues. The V and J ends lost 2 bases and 4 bases, in that order; junction bases with no gene match: 6. Germline loops: CDR1 ENHRY, CDR2 SYGVKD. The data derive from a study of T-cell reconstitution after alpha-beta-depleted transplantation in children. Unique molecular identifiers were built into the TCRbeta library. TCRdb independently ran MiXCR on the PCR reads; one entry per CDR3 protein. This table holds around 380,000 distinct CDR3 sequences, roughly 11% found once. The TCR was taken from a human donor who donated a stem cell graft to a child with acute myeloid leukemia. The J gene is TRBJ1-3, the V gene TRBV10-3; 9 bases are a match to TRBD1. The sequencing here drew on PBMCs from the stem cell graft donor, taken from the stem cell graft. CDR3 nucleotide sequence: TGTGCCATCAGTGAGGGACAGGGGAGCCCAGGAAACACCATATATTTT. Amino acid sequence: CAISEGQGSPGNTIYF.